One sample yielded the 6 T cell receptor beta chains listed below, sequenced in a study of blood T cell repertoires in COVID-19. Using immunoSEQ multiplex PCR, the repertoire was profiled, and TCRdb retains in-frame clones only, with some absent. The table includes 180,000 or so clones, roughly 81% detected once. The sequenced material came from peripheral blood. These receptor sequences come from a woman aged 40 to 55 with COVID-19, enrolled during active disease.

The chain is built from TRBV28 and TRBJ1-4, with D maybe TRBD1 (5 bases). Looked up from germline, CDR1 is MDHEN and CDR2 is SYDVKM. The ends were cut back, 2 bases at V and 4 bases at J, with 11 bases in the middle. This CDR3 is built from 15 residues. CDR3 in amino acids: CASSLGRGNNEKLFF. The DNA for the CDR3 is TGTGCCAGCAGTTTAGGAAGGGGCAATAATGAAAAACTGTTTTTT.

The chain recombines TRBV6-5 with TRBJ1-4; TRBD1 matches 7 bases. The CDR3 is made up of 13 amino acids. Unmatched junction bases numbered 3, after V lost 6 bases and J lost 5 bases. CDR1 and CDR2 from the germline V gene are MNHEY and SVGAGI. The CDR3 is CASRGGFNEKLFF. The CDR3 DNA is TGTGCCAGCAGAGGGGGCTTCAATGAAAAACTGTTTTTT.

This clone has a count of ten or more. The genes are TRBV7-9 and TRBJ1-4; 8 bases line up with TRBD1. Germline loops: CDR1 SEHNR, CDR2 FQNEAQ (reference sequence). V shed 0 bases and J 7 bases; nucleotides not matched to a gene: 7. The CDR3 runs to 16 residues. CDR3 nucleotide sequence: TGTGCCAGCAGCTTAGCGGTGACAGGGGCTGGTGAAAAACTGTTTTTT. Residues: CASSLAVTGAGEKLFF.

The chain links TRBV2 to TRBJ2-2; D is perhaps TRBD2 (6 bases). The germline gives CDR1 SNHLY, CDR2 FYNNEI. With 4 bases removed from V and 1 base from J, the gap between germline ends came to 10 bases. CDR3 length: 15 residues. In DNA form, the CDR3 reads TGTGCCAGCAGTGGATGGGGAGGGAACACCGGGGAGCTGTTTTTT. Translating it yields CASSGWGGNTGELFF.

The rearrangement uses TRBV11-3 and TRBJ1-6; D possibly corresponds to TRBD1 (5 bases). This CDR3 has 14 residues. Per the germline V gene, CDR1 is SGHNT and CDR2 is YENEEA. Trimming cost V 1 base and J 5 bases, with 6 bases left between them. The CDR3 spells CASSLAGNNSPLHF. The CDR3 nucleotides are TGTGCCAGCAGCTTAGCAGGGAATAATTCACCCCTCCACTTT.

The gene calls are TRBV28 and TRBJ1-5; D is ambiguous. This CDR3 comprises 15 residues. Per the germline V gene, CDR1 is MDHEN and CDR2 is SYDVKM. With 3 bases removed from V and 2 bases from J, the gap between germline ends came to 11 bases. The CDR3 region is CASSFPVAGNQPQHF. As DNA, the CDR3 is TGTGCCAGCAGTTTTCCTGTGGCAGGCAATCAGCCCCAGCATTTT.